The 13 T cell receptor beta chains below all came from one sample that was sequenced in a study of Ad26.COV2.S vaccination and SARS-CoV-2 variants. Treatment indicated: around 19 received Ad26.COV2.S at low or high dose, single or two shots; about 5 received placebo; per-sample allocation not given. Samples analyzed were those drawn on day 63 after the first vaccine or placebo injection. Measured with immunoSEQ multiplex PCR; TCRdb has only the in-frame clones, and not every one. The sample has 380,000 or so clones, 83% seen once. The sequenced sample was peripheral blood, obtained in a trial of Ad26.COV2.S vaccine versus placebo. The receptors shown here come from a person between 18 and 60 years old who received the Ad26.COV2.S COVID-19 vaccine or a placebo.

V is TRBV20-1 and J is TRBJ2-7; D is perhaps TRBD2 (6 bases). The CDR3 has 11 residues. Per the germline V gene, CDR1 is DFQATT and CDR2 is SNEGSKA (reference sequence). This CDR3 reads CSVRGGGEQYF. In DNA, the CDR3 is TGCAGCGTTCGTGGGGGAGGCGAGCAGTACTTC.

The V call is TRBV6-6, the J call TRBJ2-7; D unclear. The CDR3 consists of 12 residues. V was pared by 8 bases and J by 4 bases, with 12 bases between. Germline loops: CDR1 MNHNY, CDR2 SVGAGI (reference sequence). The CDR3 sequence is CASFSARYEQYF. In DNA, the CDR3 is TGTGCCAGCTTCTCAGCCCGATACGAGCAGTACTTC.

This sequence joins TRBV5-1 and TRBJ2-5; D is unclear. The CDR3 totals 14 residues. CDR1 and CDR2 (germline): SGHRS, YFSETQ. V gave up 1 base and J gave up 4 bases, with 11 bases separating them. The CDR3 region is CASSLQKSAETQYF. The DNA for the CDR3 is TGCGCCAGCAGCTTGCAGAAGAGCGCAGAGACCCAGTACTTC.

V usage is TRBV25-1 and J usage is TRBJ1-6; 8 bases line up with TRBD1. The CDR3 has 17 amino acids. Germline CDR1 MGHDK, CDR2 SYGVNS. V shed 5 bases and J 3 bases; nucleotides not matched to a gene: 9. In DNA form, the CDR3 reads TGTGCCAGCAGTCCTACGACAGGGGCCGGCTATAATTCACCCCTCCACTTT. This sequence encodes CASSPTTGAGYNSPLHF.

This clone appeared a single time. This CDR3 is also generated by other DNA sequences in the sample. CDR3 residues: CSVGEDTEAFF. In DNA, the CDR3 is TGCAGCGTGGGAGAAGACACTGAAGCTTTCTTT. The gene calls are TRBV29-1 and TRBJ1-1; D unresolved. The germline gives CDR1 SQVTM, CDR2 ANQGSEA. This CDR3 comprises 11 residues. Trimming stripped 6 bases from V and 3 bases from J, with 8 bases between.

This chain links TRBV12-3 or TRBV12-4 with TRBJ1-1, with a tentative D call TRBD1 (6 bases). V was cut by 8 bases and J by 5 bases, with 15 bases left in between. This CDR3 is built from 13 residues. CDR3 region: CASAVRGGTEAFF. CDR3 bases: TGTGCCAGCGCTGTGAGAGGGGGTACTGAAGCTTTCTTT.

Only a few counts were recorded for this clone. The CDR3 sequence is CSVAFGTGVNQPQHF. DNA of the CDR3: TGCAGCGTTGCATTCGGGACAGGAGTTAATCAGCCCCAGCATTTT. The chain is built from TRBV29-1 and TRBJ1-5; the match to TRBD1 covers 8 bases. Germline V lookup: CDR1 SQVTM, CDR2 ANQGSEA. J gave up 4 bases and V 4 bases, and 9 bases lay outside the gene matches. The length of the CDR3 is 15 residues.

The gene calls are TRBV5-1 and TRBJ2-7, with D perhaps TRBD2 (6 bases). The CDR3 is made up of 15 amino acids. The germline V and J ends were trimmed by 4 bases and 3 bases, with 17 bases remaining between them. Germline V CDR1 and CDR2: SGHRS, YFSETQ. This CDR3 reads CASSPRLVNVYEQYF. In DNA form, the CDR3 reads TGCGCCAGCAGCCCCCGACTAGTAAACGTCTACGAGCAGTACTTC.

J is TRBJ1-5 and V is TRBV6-2 or TRBV6-3, with 10 bases aligning to TRBD1. Losses at the gene ends were 2 bases for V and 4 bases for J; bases not matched to a gene: 5. This CDR3 region has 16 residues. CDR1 is MNHEY, CDR2 SVGEGT, per germline. CDR3 in DNA: TGTGCCAGCAGTTACGGGGACAGGGGACTAAATCAGCCCCAGCATTTT. This gives the protein CASSYGDRGLNQPQHF.

This clone was picked up one time. V is TRBV2 and J is TRBJ2-1; D gene unclear. The V gene's germline CDR1 is SNHLY and CDR2 FYNNEI. The CDR3 has 14 amino acids. V dropped 2 bases and J dropped 2 bases, with 7 bases sitting between them. The CDR3 reads CASSERATYNEQFF. In DNA form, the CDR3 reads TGTGCCAGCAGTGAAAGGGCGACCTACAATGAGCAGTTCTTC.

The chain couples TRBV30 to TRBJ1-3, with a possible D match to TRBD1 (6 bases). The CDR3 is made up of 14 amino acids. V was pared by 3 bases and J by 4 bases, with 13 bases between. Germline CDR1 is GTSNPN and CDR2 is SVGIG (reference sequence). Here the CDR3 DNA reads TGTGCCTGGAGAAACAGGGCGGGAGGAAACACCATATATTTT. Protein sequence: CAWRNRAGGNTIYF.

The rearrangement joins TRBV11-2 to TRBJ1-6, with D hard to call. V lost 4 bases to trimming and J lost 6 bases, with 13 bases between them. CDR3 length: 15 residues. Germline CDR1 SGHAT, CDR2 FQNNGV. The CDR3 sequence: CASSSLREANSPLHF. The DNA for the CDR3 is TGTGCCAGCAGCTCCCTCCGTGAGGCTAATTCACCCCTCCACTTT.

The chain has TRBV7-2 and TRBJ1-2; D may be TRBD1 (5 bases). Germline V gene sequence: CDR1 SGHTA, CDR2 FQGNSA. The CDR3 runs 15 residues. V was shortened by 2 bases and J by 4 bases, with 14 bases between the two germline ends. CDR3 nucleotide sequence: TGTGCCAGCAGCTTAACCCGGGGCGGGGGCTATGGCTACACCTTC. Its protein product is CASSLTRGGGYGYTF.